This TCR beta chain came from a study of blood T cell repertoires in COVID-19. About the research overall: The United States, Italy and Spain supplied acute and convalescent COVID-19 samples. The analysed material was cDNA or gDNA that came from T cells, B-cell-depleted T cells, or PBMCs.

Germline CDR1 SGHAT, CDR2 FQNNGV. V was pared by 3 bases and J by 0 bases, with 12 bases between. This CDR3 contains 17 residues. Per the authors' pipeline: Estimated nucleated cell counts came from reference gene primer amplification. Here immunoSEQ multiplex PCR was the method, and the copy in TCRdb shows in-frame clones only, minus some. The V and J calls and clone size are taken from that table; D and trimming were inferred from the DNA. The sample consists of roughly 70,000 clones, around 82% of them appearing once. The chain uses TRBV11-2 and TRBJ2-6; D might be TRBD2 (5 bases). The sample comprised peripheral blood. This receptor was identified in a woman aged 60-75 years with acute or convalescent COVID-19. The CDR3 DNA reads TGTGCCAGCAGCTTTCGGACTTCCGACTCTGGGGCCAACGTCCTGACTTTC. Its protein is CASSFRTSDSGANVLTF.